The clone carrying this T cell receptor beta chain has only one observation. This entry comes from a study of blood T cell repertoires in COVID-19. About the study: PBMCs, B-cell-depleted T cells, or T cells provided the cDNA or gDNA that made up the material.

The assay was immunoSEQ multiplex PCR, and TCRdb's table has in-frame clones only and misses some. The sample consists of some 41,000 clones, around 93% of them appearing once. The germline V gene encodes CDR1 LGHDT and CDR2 YNNKEL (reference sequence). CDR3 length: 16 residues. The trim removed 3 bases at V and 2 bases at J, leaving 7 bases unmatched. Material: peripheral blood. The V call is TRBV3-1 (or the pseudogene TRBV3-2), the J call TRBJ2-7; the match to TRBD1 covers 10 bases. The sequence was obtained from a woman aged 25-40 years in a cohort sampled during active COVID-19. The CDR3: CASSQTGTGVAYEQYF. CDR3 nucleotide sequence: TGTGCCAGCAGCCAGACCGGGACAGGGGTGGCCTACGAGCAGTACTTC.